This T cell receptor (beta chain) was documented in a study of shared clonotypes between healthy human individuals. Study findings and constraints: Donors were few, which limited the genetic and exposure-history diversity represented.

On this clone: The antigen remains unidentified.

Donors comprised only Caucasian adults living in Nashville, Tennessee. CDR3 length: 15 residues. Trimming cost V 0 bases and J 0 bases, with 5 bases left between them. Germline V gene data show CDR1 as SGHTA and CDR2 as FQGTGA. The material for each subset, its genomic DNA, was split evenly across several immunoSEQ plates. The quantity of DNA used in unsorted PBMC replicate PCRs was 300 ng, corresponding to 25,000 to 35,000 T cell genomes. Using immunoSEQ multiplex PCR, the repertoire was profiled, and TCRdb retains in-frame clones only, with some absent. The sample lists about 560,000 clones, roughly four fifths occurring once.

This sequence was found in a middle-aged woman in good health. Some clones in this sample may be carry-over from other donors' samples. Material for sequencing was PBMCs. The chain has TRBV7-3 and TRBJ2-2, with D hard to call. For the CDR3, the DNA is TGTGCCAGCAGCTTAACGAGTCCGAACACCGGGGAGCTGTTTTTT. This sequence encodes CASSLTSPNTGELFF.